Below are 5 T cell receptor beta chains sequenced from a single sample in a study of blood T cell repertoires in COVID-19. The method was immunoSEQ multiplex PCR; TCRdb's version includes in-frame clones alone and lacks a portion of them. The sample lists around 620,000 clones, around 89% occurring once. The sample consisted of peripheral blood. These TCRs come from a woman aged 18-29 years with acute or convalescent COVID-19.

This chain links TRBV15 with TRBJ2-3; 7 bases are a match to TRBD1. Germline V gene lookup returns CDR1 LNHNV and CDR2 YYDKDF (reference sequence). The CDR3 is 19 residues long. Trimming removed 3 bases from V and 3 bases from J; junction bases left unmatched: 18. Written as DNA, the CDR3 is TGTGCCACCAGCAGTCCCGGACAGGAGATTTTTAGACGGACAGATACGCAGTATTTT. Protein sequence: CATSSPGQEIFRRTDTQYF.

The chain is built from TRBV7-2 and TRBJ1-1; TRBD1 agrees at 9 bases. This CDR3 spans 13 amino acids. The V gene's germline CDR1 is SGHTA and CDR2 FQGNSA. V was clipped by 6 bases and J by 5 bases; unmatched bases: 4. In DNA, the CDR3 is TGTGCCAGCAGGGGGACAGGGTGGACTGAAGCTTTCTTT. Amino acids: CASRGTGWTEAFF.

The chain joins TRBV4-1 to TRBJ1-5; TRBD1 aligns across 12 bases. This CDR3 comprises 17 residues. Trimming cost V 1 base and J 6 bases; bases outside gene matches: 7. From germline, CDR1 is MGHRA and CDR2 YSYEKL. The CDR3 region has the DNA TGCGCCAGCAGCCAAGCCCGGGACAGGGGGCTTAGTCAGCCCCAGCATTTT. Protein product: CASSQARDRGLSQPQHF.

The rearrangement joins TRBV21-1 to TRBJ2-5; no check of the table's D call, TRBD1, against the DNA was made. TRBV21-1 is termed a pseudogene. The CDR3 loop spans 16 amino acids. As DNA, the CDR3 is TGTGCCAGCAGCTCTCCGGAGGGACAGGGCACAGAGACCCAGTACTTC. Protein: CASSSPEGQGTETQYF.

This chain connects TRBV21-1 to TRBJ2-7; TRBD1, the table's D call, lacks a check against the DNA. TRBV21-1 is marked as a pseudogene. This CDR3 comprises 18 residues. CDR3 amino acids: CASSKGSTIRDREHEQYF. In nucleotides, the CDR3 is TGTGCCAGCAGCAAAGGGAGCACGATCCGGGACAGGGAACACGAGCAGTACTTC.